This passage covers 11 T cell receptor beta chains from one sample sequenced in a study of blood T cell repertoires in COVID-19. Sequencing was performed with immunoSEQ multiplex PCR; in TCRdb, only in-frame clones are kept and a portion is missing. The table has about 280,000 clones, approximately 85% seen once. The sample comprised peripheral blood. The receptors originated from a human donor in a cohort sampled during active COVID-19.

The V call is TRBV5-1, the J call TRBJ1-5; 7 positions agree with TRBD1. The CDR3 is 14 amino acids. Germline V lookup: CDR1 SGHRS, CDR2 YFSETQ. V dropped 0 bases and J dropped 6; count of bases not matched to a gene: 3. The CDR3 DNA follows: TGCGCCAGCAGCTTGGACAGGGGCGGTCAGCCCCAGCATTTT. This translates into CASSLDRGGQPQHF.

The rearrangement joins TRBV7-2 to TRBJ1-5, with D possibly TRBD1 on 5 matching bases. This CDR3 comprises 14 residues. In germline, CDR1 is SGHTA, CDR2 FQGNSA. V dropped 3 bases and J dropped 5 bases, with 11 bases sitting between them. The CDR3 sequence: CASSLNPTDQPQHF. DNA of the CDR3: TGTGCCAGCAGCTTGAATCCGACAGATCAGCCCCAGCATTTT.

The rearrangement uses TRBV4-1 and TRBJ2-7; possibly TRBD1 for D (6 bases). There are 14 residues in the CDR3. Deletions cut 2 bases from V and 2 bases from J, with 10 bases between. Per the germline V gene, CDR1 is MGHRA and CDR2 is YSYEKL. The CDR3: CASSQPGQTYEQYF. The DNA for the CDR3 is TGCGCCAGCAGCCAACCGGGACAAACCTACGAGCAGTACTTC.

This chain joins TRBV4-1 and TRBJ2-6; 9 nucleotides match TRBD1. The CDR3 runs to 19 residues. From germline, CDR1 is MGHRA and CDR2 YSYEKL. Losses at the gene ends were 6 bases for V and 4 bases for J; bases not matched to a gene: 16. The CDR3 spells CASSPAGTGTLSGANVLTF. The CDR3 nucleotides read TGCGCCAGCAGTCCAGCCGGGACAGGGACCCTCTCAGGGGCCAACGTCCTGACTTTC.

The chain has TRBV4-2 and TRBJ1-1; 11 positions match TRBD1. The CDR3 runs to 15 residues. Germline V gene data show CDR1 as LGHNA and CDR2 as YNFKEQ. V lost 0 bases and J lost 12; bases outside the gene matches: 9. Written as DNA, the CDR3 is TGTGCCAGCAGCCAAGATCACGGACAGGGGGCGGTTCCTTTCTTT. Translated, it gives CASSQDHGQGAVPFF.

The gene calls are TRBV3-1 (or the pseudogene TRBV3-2) and TRBJ2-7, with 10 bases lining up with TRBD2. This CDR3 is built from 12 residues. The germline V gene has CDR1 LGHDT and CDR2 YNNKEL (reference sequence). Trimming at V came to 5 bases and at J to 5 bases, leaving 0 bases not matched to a gene. This chain's CDR3 is CASSTSGNEQYF. For the CDR3, the DNA is TGTGCCAGCAGCACTAGCGGGAACGAGCAGTACTTC.

The rearrangement links TRBV3-1 (or the pseudogene TRBV3-2) to TRBJ1-2; D gene ambiguous. There are 13 residues in the CDR3. The V end was cut by 1 base, the J end by 3 bases, with 6 bases between. Germline CDR1 and CDR2: LGHDT and YNNKEL (reference sequence). The CDR3 region has the DNA TGTGCCAGCAGCCAAGCAGTTTACTATGGCTACACCTTC. This translates into CASSQAVYYGYTF.

The J gene is TRBJ1-6, the V gene TRBV5-6, with 9 bases that match TRBD1. The CDR3 loop spans 14 amino acids. Germline CDR1 and CDR2: SGHDT and YYEEEE. V trimming: 6 bases; J trimming: 12 bases; junction bases outside the gene matches: 10. CDR3 region: CASTRDRAWGPLHF. The CDR3 bases are TGTGCCAGCACCCGGGACAGGGCTTGGGGACCCCTCCACTTT.

The chain has TRBV6-1 and TRBJ1-5; D gene unclear. Germline CDR1 is MNHNS and CDR2 is SASEGT. Trimming stripped 0 bases from V and 2 bases from J, with 20 bases between. The CDR3 sequence is 19 residues long. This chain's CDR3 is CASSEAKPAGKEGNQPQHF. The CDR3 DNA reads as TGTGCCAGCAGTGAAGCGAAACCAGCCGGGAAGGAGGGCAATCAGCCCCAGCATTTT.

The rearrangement joins TRBV6-2 or TRBV6-3 to TRBJ2-1, with 9 bases lining up with TRBD2. Germline V gene lookup returns CDR1 MNHEY and CDR2 SVGEGT. The CDR3 has 18 residues. Trimming at V came to 0 bases and at J to 0 bases, leaving 6 bases not matched to a gene. The CDR3 here is CASSYSGLAYSSYNEQFF. The CDR3 region has the DNA TGTGCCAGCAGTTACTCCGGACTAGCGTACAGCTCCTACAATGAGCAGTTCTTC.

The J gene is TRBJ2-2, the V gene TRBV6-6; 8 bases are a match to TRBD1. The CDR3 is 16 amino acids. Germline CDR1 reads MNHNY; CDR2 reads SVGAGI (reference sequence). The J segment lost 7 bases and the V segment lost 0 bases, leaving 7 bases of the junction unmatched. The CDR3 DNA reads TGTGCCAGCAGTTACTCGAGGACAGGGAAAGTCGGGGAGCTGTTTTTT. It yields the protein CASSYSRTGKVGELFF.